Below, one T cell receptor beta chain is given with its context. Germline V gives CDR1 SNHLY, CDR2 FYNNEI. V was clipped by 2 bases and J by 2 bases; unmatched bases: 10. The CDR3 has 17 amino acids. Primers for the PCR totalled 60 Vbeta and 13 Jbeta. Here immunoSEQ multiplex PCR was the method, and the copy in TCRdb shows in-frame clones only, minus some. The sample lists 100,000 to 150,000 clones, around 81% occurring once. This specimen belongs to a study of cytomegalovirus exposure and HLA in healthy donors. This receptor was taken from a woman in her forties or fifties in good health and CMV-seronegative. Sequencing was carried out using PBMCs. V usage is TRBV2 and J usage is TRBJ2-3; 7 positions agree with TRBD2. The CDR3 loop reads CASSEPRGLADTDTQYF. The CDR3, as DNA: TGTGCCAGCAGTGAACCCCGGGGTCTAGCGGACACAGATACGCAGTATTTT.